The present TCR beta chain was sequenced within a study of blood T cells in healthy people across ages. This clonotype was seen a handful of times. The use of a sample-barcoded 5' primer and a J-beta primer mix characterized a second PCR of roughly 6 to 11 cycles. TCRdb independently ran MiXCR on the 5' RACE reads; one entry per CDR3 protein. The table shows some 320,000 distinct CDR3 sequences, with 25% to 30% occurring only once. V lost 3 bases, J lost 2 bases, and 20 bases lay in between. This CDR3 is 16 amino acids long. CDR1 and CDR2 from the germline V gene are DFQATT and SNEGSKA (reference sequence).

This sequence originates from a woman aged 65 to 85 in good health. The chain uses TRBV20-1 and TRBJ2-7; a weak D match, TRBD1 (6 bases). The sequenced sample consisted of blood. CDR3 DNA: TGCAGTGCTAGGGCGCTGAGACGGTCAGGGGCCTACGAGCAGTACTTC. It yields the protein CSARALRRSGAYEQYF.